Below are 16 T cell receptor beta chains sequenced from a single sample in a study of T cells in Graves' hyperthyroidism and ophthalmopathy. Amplification yielded TCR beta CDR3 regions, with RNA transcripts as the source. First-round RT-PCR of the TCR CDR3 relied on the HTBI primer set. TCRdb reprocessed the multiplex PCR reads via MiXCR and lists one record per CDR3 protein. Among about 700,000 distinct CDR3 sequences listed, 45% were seen once. Material for sequencing was peripheral blood or thyroid tissue (not recorded which). The receptors here all came from an adult man with Graves' disease, either hyperthyroidism or ophthalmopathy (not recorded which).

This clonotype turned up a few times. V gene TRBV6-1 combines with J gene TRBJ1-1, with 8 bases aligning to TRBD1. This CDR3 has 15 residues. Trimming at V came to 5 bases and at J to 1 base, leaving 6 bases not matched to a gene. Germline assignment: CDR1 MNHNS and CDR2 SASEGT. CDR3 nucleotides: TGTGCCAGCAGTTCCTATCAGGGGGCGAACACTGAAGCTTTCTTT. Translated, it gives CASSSYQGANTEAFF.

This clonotype was detected only a few times. The rearrangement links TRBV12-3 or TRBV12-4 to TRBJ1-2; a possible D gene is TRBD1 (5 bases). V lost 5 bases, J lost 7 bases, and 20 bases lay in between. This CDR3 has 15 residues. CDR3 sequence: CASSGGEGASSGYTF. CDR3 sequence (DNA): TGTGCCAGCAGTGGGGGGGAGGGCGCGAGTTCTGGCTACACCTTC.

The rearrangement joins TRBV15 to TRBJ1-4; weak D call: TRBD1 (5 bases). The V end lost 10 bases, the J end lost 6 bases, and 21 bases lay between the germline ends. In germline, CDR1 is LNHNV, CDR2 YYDKDF (reference sequence). CDR3 length equals 15 residues. The CDR3 DNA sequence: TGTGCCAGCAGTTTTCGGGGGTCGTTGGATGAAAAACTGTTTTTT. Its translation is CASSFRGSLDEKLFF.

This clonotype was detected ten times or more. The gene calls are TRBV2 and TRBJ1-5; 9 bases map to TRBD1. This CDR3 is 15 amino acids long. V gave up 6 bases and J gave up 3 bases; unmatched junction bases: 6. Per germline, CDR1 SNHLY and CDR2 FYNNEI. The CDR3: CASRPGQGDNQPQHF. The CDR3 bases are TGTGCCAGCAGACCGGGACAGGGAGACAATCAGCCCCAGCATTTT.

This clonotype was observed a few times. The gene calls are TRBV7-9 and TRBJ2-5, with 7 bases fitting TRBD2. The trim removed 3 bases at V and 2 bases at J, leaving 9 bases unmatched. Germline V gives CDR1 SEHNR, CDR2 FQNEAQ (reference sequence). The CDR3 has 16 amino acids. The CDR3 here is CASSLDLGRGQETQYF. The CDR3 DNA is TGTGCCAGCAGCTTGGATCTAGGGAGGGGACAAGAGACCCAGTACTTC.

The V call is TRBV29-1, the J call TRBJ1-1; 10 bases agree with TRBD1. The ends lost 7 bases at V and 3 bases at J; junction bases unmatched: 5. The germline V gene encodes CDR1 SQVTM and CDR2 ANQGSEA. This CDR3 contains 13 residues. Here the CDR3 reads CSAPGQGYTEAFF. CDR3 DNA sequence: TGCAGCGCTCCGGGACAGGGGTACACTGAAGCTTTCTTT.

V and J are TRBV7-9 and TRBJ2-2, with 11 nucleotides matching TRBD2. CDR1 and CDR2 from the germline V gene are SEHNR and FQNEAQ (reference sequence). Trimming removed 4 bases from V and 0 bases from J; junction bases left unmatched: 4. The CDR3 length is 17 residues. In DNA, the CDR3 is TGTGCCAGCAGCTCACGACTAGCGGGGCCGAACACCGGGGAGCTGTTTTTT. It yields the protein CASSSRLAGPNTGELFF.

The chain employs TRBV9 and TRBJ1-1; a weak D match, TRBD1 (6 bases). The CDR3 is made up of 16 amino acids. The V end lost 0 bases, the J end lost 4 bases, and 16 bases lay between the germline ends. In germline, CDR1 is SGDLS, CDR2 YYNGEE. The CDR3 loop reads CASSVDLRGIPTEAFF. For the CDR3, the DNA is TGTGCCAGCAGCGTAGACTTGAGGGGGATCCCCACTGAAGCTTTCTTT. Using reference TRBV9 and TRBJ1-1 for the parts outside the CDR3, the full variable domain is DSGVTQTPKHLITATGQRVTLRCSPRSGDLSVYWYQQSLDQGLQFLIQYYNGEERAKGNILERFSAQQFPDLHSELNLSSLELGDSALYFCASSVDLRGIPTEAFFGQGTRLTVV.

This clonotype was seen only a few times. This chain connects TRBV7-2 to TRBJ2-5; D remains unclear. This CDR3 is built from 12 residues. Germline CDR1 reads SGHTA; CDR2 reads FQGNSA. V dropped 7 bases and J dropped 1 base, with 7 bases sitting between them. The CDR3 loop reads CASTVGQETQYF. The CDR3 bases are TGTGCCAGCACTGTGGGCCAAGAGACCCAGTACTTC.

V is TRBV5-1 and J is TRBJ1-1; tentatively, D is TRBD1 (6 bases). Germline V lookup: CDR1 SGHRS, CDR2 YFSETQ. The CDR3 loop spans 17 amino acids. V lost 4 bases and J lost 0, with 19 bases in between. CDR3 coding DNA: TGCGCCAGCAGCGGAGGGGGAGGAGTGAAATTGAACACTGAAGCTTTCTTT. Translating it yields CASSGGGGVKLNTEAFF. The whole variable domain, filled in from reference TRBV5-1 and TRBJ1-1, reads KAGVTQTPRYLIKTRGQQVTLSCSPISGHRSVSWYQQTPGQGLQFLFEYFSETQRNKGNFPGRFSGRQFSNSRSEMNVSTLELGDSALYLCASSGGGGVKLNTEAFFGQGTRLTVV.

The chain uses TRBV12-3 or TRBV12-4 and TRBJ2-7, with 7 positions matching TRBD2. CDR3 length: 15 residues. V trimming: 7 bases; J trimming: 3 bases; junction bases outside the gene matches: 12. The CDR3 region has the DNA TGTGCCAGCACTTCTCCTGCGGGAGTCGGCTACGAGCAGTACTTC. It yields the protein CASTSPAGVGYEQYF.

The rearrangement links TRBV7-3 to TRBJ1-1; no clear D gene. Germline values: CDR1 SGHTA, CDR2 FQGTGA. This CDR3 contains 16 residues. V lost 1 base, J lost 1 base, and 13 bases lay in between. CDR3 sequence: CASSLMPSSGNTEAFF. DNA of the CDR3: TGTGCCAGCAGCTTAATGCCGTCGTCGGGGAACACTGAAGCTTTCTTT.

This clonotype occurred a few times. The V gene is TRBV5-6, the J gene TRBJ2-2; D not resolved. The CDR3 is made up of 14 amino acids. Germline assignment: CDR1 SGHDT and CDR2 YYEEEE. V was trimmed by 1 base and J by 4 bases, leaving 8 bases between them. The CDR3 DNA reads TGTGCCAGCAGCTTGTGGCACCGCACCGGGGAGCTGTTTTTT. This encodes CASSLWHRTGELFF.

The table lists this clonotype with a count of one. The gene calls are TRBV29-1 and TRBJ2-5, with 7 bases aligning to TRBD1. Trimming at V came to 6 bases and at J to 1 base, leaving 8 bases not matched to a gene. Germline V lookup: CDR1 SQVTM, CDR2 ANQGSEA. This CDR3 contains 14 residues. The CDR3 protein is CSVLPDRSQETQYF. In DNA, the CDR3 is TGCAGCGTACTGCCGGACAGGTCCCAAGAGACCCAGTACTTC.

This chain uses TRBV10-3 with TRBJ1-2; 7 nucleotides line up with TRBD1. With V trimmed by 0 bases and J by 0 bases, 4 bases remained unmatched. The CDR3 consists of 16 residues. The germline V gene has CDR1 ENHRY and CDR2 SYGVKD. CDR3 DNA: TGTGCCATCAGTGAGTCAGGGGGCACCACTAACTATGGCTACACCTTC. It specifies CAISESGGTTNYGYTF.

This clonotype came up many times. J is TRBJ2-7 and V is TRBV7-2, with D possibly being TRBD2 (5 bases). Trimming cost V 3 bases and J 2 bases, with 8 bases left between them. CDR1 is SGHTA and CDR2 is FQGNSA in the germline V gene. This CDR3 spans 13 amino acids. The CDR3 DNA sequence: TGTGCCAGCAGCTTTAGCGAACCCTACGAGCAGTACTTC. Residues: CASSFSEPYEQYF.